This TCR beta chain is from a study of shared clonotypes between healthy human individuals. V trimming: 7 bases; J trimming: 0 bases; junction bases outside the gene matches: 9. The V gene's germline CDR1 is LNHDA and CDR2 SQIVND (reference sequence). The CDR3 has 19 amino acids. The table came from immunoSEQ multiplex PCR; TCRdb's copy has only in-frame clones and leaves some out. This table has 2 million to 2.5 million clones, approximately 94% appearing once. Material: naive CD4+ T cells sorted from blood. Indicated subset: CD45RA+ positively selected. The TCR originated in a young man in good health. This rearrangement joins TRBV19 to TRBJ2-2; the match to TRBD2 covers 15 bases. CDR3 sequence (DNA): TGTGCCAGTACATTGAGGACTAGCGGGGGGGCTGCGAACACCGGGGAGCTGTTTTTT. Translated, it gives CASTLRTSGGAANTGELFF.